The 30 T cell receptor beta chains in this list originate from one sample, sequenced in a study of blood T cell repertoires in COVID-19. Method: immunoSEQ multiplex PCR; TCRdb's copy keeps in-frame clones and lacks some. The table shows 85,000 to 130,000 clones, with roughly 80% occurring only once. Sequencing was carried out using peripheral blood. These receptors originate from a woman of 80 years or more with active or convalescent COVID-19.

V usage is TRBV27 and J usage is TRBJ1-2, with TRBD1 as a possible D gene (6 bases). From germline, CDR1 is MNHEY and CDR2 SMNVEV (reference sequence). The CDR3 is made up of 13 amino acids. V lost 6 bases to trimming and J lost 2 bases, with 10 bases between them. As DNA, the CDR3 is TGTGCCAGCAGCGGACAGTCGAACTATGGCTACACCTTC. Its translation: CASSGQSNYGYTF.

The rearrangement joins TRBV29-1 to TRBJ2-5, with D perhaps matching TRBD2 (6 bases). With 4 bases removed from V and 9 bases from J, the gap between germline ends came to 12 bases. This CDR3 spans 11 amino acids. Germline CDR1 reads SQVTM; CDR2 reads ANQGSEA. The CDR3 region has the DNA TGCAGCGTTGTGATCGGGAGTTCCCAGTACTTC. Its translation: CSVVIGSSQYF.

The table lists this clone with a count of one. This chain links TRBV29-1 with TRBJ2-1; D may be TRBD1 (6 bases). The ends were cut back, 6 bases at V and 1 base at J, with 25 bases in the middle. Germline CDR1 reads SQVTM; CDR2 reads ANQGSEA. The CDR3 has 18 residues. The CDR3 sequence is CSVRTGSNVRRSYNEQFF. The CDR3 nucleotides are TGCAGCGTCCGTACAGGGTCGAACGTCCGGAGGTCCTACAATGAGCAGTTCTTC.

The chain couples TRBV9 to TRBJ2-6; unclear D gene. V shed 4 bases and J shed 0 bases, with 5 bases lying between them. This CDR3 is built from 14 residues. Per the germline V gene, CDR1 is SGDLS and CDR2 is YYNGEE. CDR3 residues: CASSTDSGANVLTF. The CDR3 DNA sequence: TGTGCCAGCAGCACTGACTCTGGGGCCAACGTCCTGACTTTC.

The CDR3 nucleotides are TGTGCCAGCAGCCCCGGGGGGGGTTCTTCCAACGTCCTGACTTTC. Translation: CASSPGGGSSNVLTF. The chain is built from TRBV9 and TRBJ2-6; 8 positions agree with TRBD2. CDR3 size: 15 residues. V shed 4 bases, J shed 8 bases, and the junction held 8 bases outside the gene matches. Germline V gene lookup returns CDR1 SGDLS and CDR2 YYNGEE.

The J gene is TRBJ2-3, the V gene TRBV4-1; D remains unclear. Per germline, CDR1 MGHRA and CDR2 YSYEKL. V gave up 1 base and J gave up 5 bases, with 16 bases separating them. The CDR3 is 16 amino acids. In nucleotides, the CDR3 is TGCGCCAGCAGCCAAGGAGGTCACCCCCTCGGAGATACGCAGTATTTT. Amino acids: CASSQGGHPLGDTQYF.

The rearrangement links TRBV7-9 to TRBJ1-6; TRBD1 matches at 7 bases. V dropped 6 bases and J dropped 5; count of bases not matched to a gene: 4. The CDR3 spans 14 residues. The germline V gene has CDR1 SEHNR and CDR2 FQNEAQ (reference sequence). The CDR3 here is CASRPGQHNSPLHF. The CDR3 DNA is TGTGCCAGCAGACCGGGACAGCATAATTCACCCCTCCACTTT. The full variable domain, with the rest looked up from reference TRBV7-9 and TRBJ1-6, is DTGVSQNPRHKITKRGQNVTFRCDPISEHNRLYWYRQTLGQGPEFLTYFQNEAQLEKSRLLSDRFSAERPKGSFSTLEIQRTEQGDSAMYLCASRPGQHNSPLHFGNGTRLTVT.

This chain connects TRBV29-1 to TRBJ2-3; 12 bases are shared with TRBD2. The CDR3 runs to 15 residues. V lost 4 bases to trimming and J lost 0 bases; unmatched junction nucleotides: 2. Germline V gene lookup returns CDR1 SQVTM and CDR2 ANQGSEA. CDR3 protein: CSVVGLAGSTDTQYF. CDR3 DNA: TGCAGCGTTGTAGGACTAGCGGGGAGCACAGATACGCAGTATTTT.

The chain carries TRBV7-2 and TRBJ2-7, with D perhaps matching TRBD2 (5 bases). Trimming cost V 3 bases and J 5 bases, with 17 bases left between them. Germline CDR1 is SGHTA and CDR2 is FQGNSA. This CDR3 region has 15 residues. The CDR3 here is CASSLSGGLGHEQYF. The CDR3 DNA sequence: TGTGCCAGCAGCTTGTCTGGCGGGCTCGGGCACGAGCAGTACTTC. Based on the CDR3 plus reference TRBV7-2 and TRBJ2-7, the full variable domain is GAGVSQSPSNKVTEKGKDVELRCDPISGHTALYWYRQSLGQGLEFLIYFQGNSAPDKSGLPSDRFSAERTGGSVSTLTIQRTQQEDSAVYLCASSLSGGLGHEQYFGPGTRLTVT.

This chain connects TRBV4-1 to TRBJ1-2; the D gene is possibly TRBD1 (6 bases). CDR1 and CDR2 from the germline V gene are MGHRA and YSYEKL. The CDR3 consists of 16 residues. Trimming cost V 5 bases and J 2 bases, with 18 bases left between them. In DNA form, the CDR3 reads TGCGCCAGCAGCACTCCCGGGACAAGGGCAAACTATGGCTACACCTTC. Translated: CASSTPGTRANYGYTF.

In its sample, this clone was seen a few times. The chain carries TRBV6-5 and TRBJ2-7, with 10 bases identical to TRBD1. The germline V gene has CDR1 MNHEY and CDR2 SVGAGI. This CDR3 has 15 amino acids. J was trimmed by 6 bases and V by 4 bases; bases with no gene match: 9. This chain's CDR3 is CASSWSPGTGAEQYF. CDR3 bases: TGTGCCAGCAGTTGGTCCCCCGGGACAGGGGCCGAGCAGTACTTC.

This chain links TRBV3-1 (or the pseudogene TRBV3-2) with TRBJ1-1; D gene ambiguous. Trimming stripped 3 bases from V and 2 bases from J, with 4 bases between. The germline CDR1 and CDR2 sequences are LGHDT and YNNKEL (reference sequence). CDR3 size: 12 residues. This CDR3 reads CASSHLNTEAFF. The CDR3 DNA reads as TGTGCCAGCAGCCACCTTAACACTGAAGCTTTCTTT.

This clone was seen a handful of times. DNA of the CDR3: TGCGCCAGCAGCTCCCCGGAGGGGTCCACTGAAGCTTTCTTT. The encoded protein is CASSSPEGSTEAFF. This chain joins TRBV5-1 and TRBJ1-1, with D maybe TRBD1 (5 bases). The CDR3 is 14 residues long. Trimming cost V 3 bases and J 4 bases, with 13 bases left between them. Germline V gives CDR1 SGHRS, CDR2 YFSETQ.

Note on this clone: Other DNA sequences in the same sample also yield this CDR3. The chain joins TRBV5-1 to TRBJ1-6; perhaps TRBD1 as D (5 bases). Trimming stripped 1 base from V and 8 bases from J, with 10 bases between. CDR3 length: 14 residues. Germline loops: CDR1 SGHRS, CDR2 YFSETQ. The CDR3 reads CASSLSGGDSPLHF. In DNA, the CDR3 is TGCGCCAGCAGCTTGTCGGGGGGTGATTCACCCCTCCACTTT.

The chain combines TRBV6-5 with TRBJ1-3; D gene unclear. Deletions cut 6 bases from V and 1 base from J, with 13 bases between. Germline CDR1 and CDR2: MNHEY and SVGAGI. CDR3 length equals 15 residues. CDR3 nucleotide sequence: TGTGCCAGCAGCATGACCTGGGCTTCTGGAAACACCATATATTTT. As protein: CASSMTWASGNTIYF.

The chain has TRBV28 and TRBJ2-7; TRBD2 aligns across 13 bases. After removal of 6 bases from V and 5 bases from J, the junction contained 4 bases not matched to a gene. The CDR3 consists of 14 residues. Germline loops: CDR1 MDHEN, CDR2 SYDVKM. The CDR3 DNA reads TGTGCCAGCAGAACGGGACTAGCGGGAAACGAGCAGTACTTC. Translation: CASRTGLAGNEQYF.

The rearrangement uses TRBV11-2 and TRBJ2-5; tentative D call: TRBD2 (6 bases). Germline lookup yields CDR1 SGHAT and CDR2 FQNNGV. Trimming left V 4 bases short and J 5 bases short, with 14 bases between. This CDR3 contains 14 residues. The CDR3 here is CASSSPRLAETQYF. CDR3 bases: TGTGCCAGCAGCTCCCCCCGGCTAGCGGAGACCCAGTACTTC.

The chain links TRBV18 to TRBJ2-3, with 12 bases matching TRBD2. The CDR3 totals 18 residues. After removal of 6 bases from V and 4 bases from J, the junction contained 14 bases not matched to a gene. Germline loops: CDR1 KGHSH, CDR2 LQKENI. CDR3 nucleotide sequence: TGTGCCAGCTCTCTTCGGACTAGCGGGACAGGTTATTCAGATACGCAGTATTTT. It is translated as CASSLRTSGTGYSDTQYF.

The count of this clone is one. The rearrangement joins TRBV28 to TRBJ2-7; D remains ambiguous. The CDR3 loop spans 13 amino acids. Germline V gene sequence: CDR1 MDHEN, CDR2 SYDVKM. V was cut by 6 bases and J by 0 bases, with 9 bases left in between. The CDR3 loop is CASSHLSSYEQYF. Written as DNA, the CDR3 is TGTGCCAGCAGCCACTTGAGCTCCTACGAGCAGTACTTC.

The chain recombines TRBV6-2 or TRBV6-3 with TRBJ2-1, with 8 bases fitting TRBD1. The CDR3 has 13 residues. Germline CDR1 reads MNHEY; CDR2 reads SVGEGT. The junction had 2 bases not matched to a gene; V was cut back by 5 bases and J by 5 bases. The CDR3 coding sequence is TGTGCCAGCAGTAGGACAGGGAACAATGAGCAGTTCTTC. Translation: CASSRTGNNEQFF.

This clone has only one observation. The gene calls are TRBV9 and TRBJ1-4; D uncertain. V was pared by 3 bases and J by 7 bases, with 19 bases between. The CDR3 contains 16 residues. The germline CDR1 and CDR2 sequences are SGDLS and YYNGEE. CDR3 nucleotide sequence: TGTGCCAGCAGCGCTCGCGCATCTTCCGGTAGTGAAAAACTGTTTTTT. As protein: CASSARASSGSEKLFF.

The chain links TRBV11-2 to TRBJ2-7; no definite D call. Germline CDR1 is SGHAT and CDR2 is FQNNGV. The CDR3 runs 13 residues. The V gene lost 4 bases and the J gene lost 3 bases, with 10 bases spanning the gap. CDR3 amino acids: CASSSRLDYEQYF. CDR3 DNA: TGTGCCAGCAGCTCCAGACTGGACTACGAGCAGTACTTC.

CDR3 sequence reads: CASSDRGTANEKLFF. The DNA of the CDR3 is TGTGCCAGTAGTGACCGCGGGACAGCTAATGAAAAACTGTTTTTT. The chain combines TRBV19 with TRBJ1-4, with 7 bases fitting TRBD1. CDR1 and CDR2 (germline): LNHDA, SQIVND (reference sequence). J gave up 3 bases and V 5 bases, and 6 bases lay outside the gene matches. CDR3 length: 15 residues.

For this clone: The junction departs from the called germline gene at one end, perhaps through a read error. The chain links TRBV7-7 to TRBJ2-1, with D possibly TRBD2 on 5 matching bases. Germline values: CDR1 SSHAT, CDR2 FNYEAQ (reference sequence). The CDR3 length is 13 residues. CDR3 sequence reads: CASSLEGGLEQFF. The CDR3 region has the DNA TGTGCTAGCAGCTTAGAGGGCGGGCTGGAGCAGTTCTTC.

This chain uses TRBV5-6 with TRBJ2-7; D is unclear. This CDR3 spans 15 amino acids. Germline-derived CDR1 and CDR2 are SGHDT and YYEEEE. V dropped 7 bases and J dropped 3 bases, with 20 bases sitting between them. CDR3 sequence reads: CASLLQRLSDYEQYF. The CDR3 bases are TGTGCCAGCCTTTTGCAGCGACTTTCGGACTACGAGCAGTACTTC.

The CDR3 loop is CASSGQGNQPQHF. The DNA for the CDR3 is TGTGCCAGCAGCGGACAGGGCAATCAGCCCCAGCATTTT. The chain uses TRBV2 and TRBJ1-5, with 7 positions matching TRBD1. The junction had 1 base not matched to a gene; V was cut back by 6 bases and J by 2 bases. CDR1 is SNHLY, CDR2 FYNNEI, per germline. The CDR3 has 13 amino acids.

The CDR3 DNA sequence: TGCGCCAGCAGCGCCACAGGGGGGGAATTGTCAGGGGGCAATCAGCCCCAGCATTTT. The encoded protein is CASSATGGELSGGNQPQHF. V and J are TRBV10-2 and TRBJ1-5, with 8 bases fitting TRBD1. V shed 6 bases, J shed 2 bases, and the junction held 18 bases outside the gene matches. CDR1 and CDR2 from the germline V gene are WSHSY and SAAADI. The CDR3 length is 19 residues.

The V and J genes are TRBV18 and TRBJ1-4; TRBD1 agrees at 9 bases. There are 14 residues in the CDR3. J lost 8 bases, V lost 5 bases, and 6 bases had no gene match. CDR1 is KGHSH, CDR2 LQKENI, per germline. The chain's CDR3 is CASSTGGNREKLFF. The CDR3, as DNA: TGTGCCAGCTCAACAGGGGGCAATAGGGAAAAACTGTTTTTT.

The V gene is TRBV6-6, the J gene TRBJ2-7; possibly TRBD1 for D (5 bases). CDR1 is MNHNY, CDR2 SVGAGI, per germline (reference sequence). Trimming cost V 4 bases and J 4 bases, with 11 bases left between them. CDR3 length: 13 residues. The CDR3 spells CASSWGGSYEQYF. The CDR3 DNA is TGTGCCAGCAGTTGGGGCGGTTCTTACGAGCAGTACTTC.

The chain is built from TRBV2 and TRBJ1-6; 7 nucleotides line up with TRBD1. The CDR3 length is 15 residues. After removal of 7 bases from V and 7 bases from J, the junction contained 10 bases not matched to a gene. Germline lookup yields CDR1 SNHLY and CDR2 FYNNEI. CDR3 protein: CASTSDGTVNSPLHF. CDR3 DNA sequence: TGTGCCAGCACCTCCGACGGGACAGTAAATTCACCCCTCCACTTT. Filled out from reference TRBV2 and TRBJ1-6, the complete variable domain reads EPEVTQTPSHQVTQMGQEVILRCVPISNHLYFYWYRQILGQKVEFLVSFYNNEISEKSEIFDDQFSVERPDGSNFTLKIRSTKLEDSAMYFCASTSDGTVNSPLHFGNGTRLTVT.